The clone carrying this T cell receptor (beta chain) has more than one count but fewer than ten. TRB rearrangements spanning V, D and J were amplified using mixed TRB-A/B primers. TCRdb processed the multiplex PCR reads anew with MiXCR; each CDR3 protein has one entry. The sample holds some 9,900 distinct CDR3 sequences, under 30% seen once. This sample is part of a study of T cell repertoires in aging, cancer and after chemotherapy. V lost 3 bases to trimming and J lost 1 base, with 4 bases between them. The CDR3 is 13 residues long. In germline, CDR1 is MDHEN, CDR2 SYDVKM. TCR beta rearrangements were amplified from peripheral blood genomic DNA.

The receptor was derived from a human donor in good health. The chain combines TRBV28 with TRBJ2-1; the D is unclear. Sequenced material: blood. CDR3 sequence reads: CASSLASYNEQFF. CDR3 DNA: TGTGCCAGCAGTTTGGCTTCCTACAATGAGCAGTTCTTC.